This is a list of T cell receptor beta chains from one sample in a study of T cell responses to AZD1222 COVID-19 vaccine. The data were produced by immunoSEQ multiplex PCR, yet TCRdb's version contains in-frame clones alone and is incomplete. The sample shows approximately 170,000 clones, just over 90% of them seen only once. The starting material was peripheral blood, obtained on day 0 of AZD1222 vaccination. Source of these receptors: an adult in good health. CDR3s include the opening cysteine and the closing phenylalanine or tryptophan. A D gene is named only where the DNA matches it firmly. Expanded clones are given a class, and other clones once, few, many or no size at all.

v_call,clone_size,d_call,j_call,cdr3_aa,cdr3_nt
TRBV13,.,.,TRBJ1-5,CASSNRAQDGFQPQHF,TGTGCCAGCAGCAATCGGGCCCAGGATGGTTTTCAGCCCCAGCATTTT
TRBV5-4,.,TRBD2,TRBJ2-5,CASSFRGVSETQYF,TGTGCCAGCAGCTTCCGGGGGGTCTCAGAGACCCAGTACTTC
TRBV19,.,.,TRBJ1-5,CASSLGHNQPQHF,TGTGCCAGTAGCTTGGGACATAATCAGCCCCAGCATTTT
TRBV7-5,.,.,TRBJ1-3,CVRSQDMSSGNTIYF,TGTGTCAGAAGCCAAGACATGAGCTCTGGAAACACCATATATTTT
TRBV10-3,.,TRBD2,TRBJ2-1,CAIGTGRLGNEQFF,TGTGCCATCGGGACCGGGAGGCTAGGCAATGAGCAGTTCTTC
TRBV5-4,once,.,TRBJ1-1,CASSLQGEAFF,TGTGCCAGCAGCTTACAGGGTGAAGCTTTCTTT
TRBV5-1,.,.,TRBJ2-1,CASSLEVANSYNEQFF,TGCGCCAGCAGCTTGGAGGTAGCGAACTCCTACAATGAGCAGTTCTTC
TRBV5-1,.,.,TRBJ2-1,CASSSTVNEQFF,TGCGCCAGCAGCTCCACGGTCAATGAGCAGTTCTTC
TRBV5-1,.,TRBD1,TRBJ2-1,CASSYGQGSSYNEQFF,TGCGCCAGCAGCTATGGACAGGGGAGCTCCTACAATGAGCAGTTCTTC
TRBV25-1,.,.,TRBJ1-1,CPGEVDTEAFF,TGTCCCGGCGAGGTTGACACTGAAGCTTTCTTT
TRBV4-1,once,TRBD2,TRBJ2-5,CASSQHPGTSSRINETQYF,TGCGCCAGCAGCCAGCACCCCGGGACTAGCAGTCGGATTAATGAGACCCAGTACTTC
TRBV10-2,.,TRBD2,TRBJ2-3,CASSESGTSGSGRADTQYF,TGCGCCAGCAGTGAGTCCGGGACTAGCGGGAGTGGTAGAGCAGATACGCAGTATTTT
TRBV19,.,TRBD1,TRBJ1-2,CASNRGHGYTF,TGTGCCAGTAATAGGGGGCATGGCTACACCTTC
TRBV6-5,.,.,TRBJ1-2,CASSYSSNYGYTF,TGTGCCAGCAGTTACTCGTCTAACTATGGCTACACCTTC
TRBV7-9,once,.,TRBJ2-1,CASSSGQNEQFF,TGTGCCAGCAGCTCCGGACAAAATGAGCAGTTCTTC
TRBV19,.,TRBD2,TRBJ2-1,CASSMYSLAGGNEQFF,TGTGCCAGTAGTATGTATTCGCTAGCGGGAGGGAATGAGCAGTTCTTC
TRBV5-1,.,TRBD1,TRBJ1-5,CASSLGEQQGFNQPQHF,TGCGCCAGCAGCTTAGGAGAGCAACAGGGGTTTAATCAGCCCCAGCATTTT
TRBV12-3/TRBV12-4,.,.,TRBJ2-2,CASRGRGELFF,TGTGCCAGCAGGGGGCGCGGGGAGCTGTTTTTT
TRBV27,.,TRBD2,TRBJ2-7,CASSLDFSGGNYEQYF,TGTGCCAGCAGTTTAGACTTTAGCGGGGGTAACTACGAGCAGTACTTC
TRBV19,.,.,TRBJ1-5,CASSIEPEQPQHF,TGTGCCAGTAGTATAGAACCCGAACAGCCCCAGCATTTT
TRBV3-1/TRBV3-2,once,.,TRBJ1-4,CASSQEGFRLGEKLFF,TGTGCCAGCAGCCAAGAGGGTTTTCGTTTGGGTGAAAAACTGTTTTTT
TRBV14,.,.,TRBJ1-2,CASSQDGGRAFGYTF,TGTGCCAGCAGCCAAGATGGCGGCAGGGCATTCGGCTACACCTTC
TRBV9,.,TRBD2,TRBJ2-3,CASSVVGGSGGTDTQYF,TGTGCCAGCAGCGTAGTAGGCGGGAGTGGCGGCACAGATACGCAGTATTTT
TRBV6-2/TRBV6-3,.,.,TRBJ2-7,CASSYSTNWPVLYEQYF,TGTGCCAGCAGTTACTCGACAAATTGGCCAGTACTCTACGAGCAGTACTTC
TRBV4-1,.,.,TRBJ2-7,CASSQDPKAGQYF,TGCGCCAGCAGCCAAGACCCGAAAGCCGGGCAGTACTTC
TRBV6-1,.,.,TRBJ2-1,CASSDGSNVNEQFF,TGTGCCAGCAGTGACGGCAGTAATGTGAATGAGCAGTTCTTC
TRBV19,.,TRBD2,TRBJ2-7,CASSTGGMKQYF,TGTGCCAGCTCTACGGGGGGTATGAAGCAGTACTTC
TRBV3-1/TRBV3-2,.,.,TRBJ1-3,CASTQKGSGNTIYF,TGTGCCAGCACTCAAAAGGGCTCTGGAAACACCATATATTTT
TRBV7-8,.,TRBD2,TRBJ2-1,CASSSLGLAGDYNEQFF,TGTGCCAGCAGCTCTCTGGGACTAGCGGGAGACTACAATGAGCAGTTCTTC
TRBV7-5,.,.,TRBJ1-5,CVRSSGRRQPQHF,TGTGTCAGAAGCTCGGGGAGGCGTCAGCCCCAGCATTTT
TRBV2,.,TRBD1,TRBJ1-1,CASSEQGADTEAFF,TGTGCCAGCAGTGAACAGGGGGCGGATACTGAAGCTTTCTTT
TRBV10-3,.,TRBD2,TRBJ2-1,CAISDSNLGDYEQFF,TGTGCCATCAGTGATTCTAATCTCGGGGACTACGAGCAGTTCTTC
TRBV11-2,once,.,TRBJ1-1,CASGNTMNTEAFF,TGTGCCAGCGGGAATACGATGAACACTGAAGCTTTCTTT
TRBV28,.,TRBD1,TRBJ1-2,CASSLMGFSGQGALGFNWRGYTF,TGTGCCAGCAGTTTGATGGGTTTTTCGGGACAGGGGGCGCTTGGTTTCAATTGGAGGGGCTACACCTTC
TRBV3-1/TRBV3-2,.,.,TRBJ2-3,CASSQVIVSDTQYF,TGTGCCAGCAGCCAAGTTATAGTGTCAGATACGCAGTATTTT
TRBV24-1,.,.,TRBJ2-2,CATRGSTGELFF,TGTGCCACCAGGGGTTCCACCGGGGAGCTGTTTTTT
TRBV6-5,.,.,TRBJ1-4,CASSLTSLAEKLFF,TGTGCCAGCAGTTTGACGTCCTTAGCAGAAAAACTGTTTTTT
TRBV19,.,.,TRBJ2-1,CASSIYGVSYNEQFF,TGTGCCAGTAGTATTTACGGAGTCTCCTACAATGAGCAGTTCTTC
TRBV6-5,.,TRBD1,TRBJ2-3,CASVRGDTQYF,TGTGCCAGCGTCAGGGGGGATACGCAGTATTTT
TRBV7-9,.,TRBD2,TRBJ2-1,CASSLGVAGDPREFF,TGTGCCAGCAGCTTAGGGGTAGCGGGGGACCCAAGGGAGTTCTTC
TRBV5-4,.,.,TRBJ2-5,CASSFAVQETQYF,TGTGCCAGCAGCTTTGCGGTACAAGAGACCCAGTACTTC
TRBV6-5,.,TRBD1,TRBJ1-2,CASRNRGLGYGYTF,TGTGCCAGCAGAAACAGGGGGCTGGGCTATGGCTACACCTTC
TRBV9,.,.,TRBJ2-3,CASSVQRSTDTQYF,TGTGCCAGCAGCGTCCAACGTAGTACAGATACGCAGTATTTT
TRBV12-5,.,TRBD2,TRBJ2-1,CASGSWLTGQRGVGHFLKFF,TGTGCTAGTGGTTCCTGGCTGACCGGGCAGCGGGGGGTGGGACATTTTCTAAAGTTCTTC
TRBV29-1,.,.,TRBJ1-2,CSVVNPGVHYGYTF,TGCAGCGTTGTTAATCCCGGGGTCCACTATGGCTACACCTTC
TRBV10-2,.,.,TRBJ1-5,CASTALYSNQPQHF,TGCGCCAGCACGGCCCTTTATAGCAATCAGCCCCAGCATTTT
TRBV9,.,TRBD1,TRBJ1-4,CASSVRGGTNEKLFF,TGTGCCAGCAGCGTCAGGGGGGGAACTAATGAAAAACTGTTTTTT
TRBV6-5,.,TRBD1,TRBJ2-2,CASFRTGVTGELFF,TGTGCCAGCTTCAGGACAGGGGTCACCGGGGAGCTGTTTTTT
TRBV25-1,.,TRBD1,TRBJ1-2,CASSDWTGIVGGYTF,TGTGCCAGCAGTGATTGGACAGGGATTGTGGGTGGCTACACCTTC
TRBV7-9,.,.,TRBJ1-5,CASSFSAANQPQHF,TGTGCCAGCAGCTTTTCTGCGGCCAATCAGCCCCAGCATTTT
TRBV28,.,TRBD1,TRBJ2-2,CASSLGGTGAGELFF,TGTGCCAGCAGTCTCGGGGGGACAGGGGCCGGGGAGCTGTTTTTT
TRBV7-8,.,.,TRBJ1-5,CASSQEGQNLGPQHF,TGTGCCAGCAGCCAGGAAGGGCAGAACTTAGGGCCCCAGCATTTT
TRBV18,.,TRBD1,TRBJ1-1,CASSPIQGANTEAFF,TGTGCCAGCTCCCCTATACAGGGGGCGAACACTGAAGCTTTCTTT
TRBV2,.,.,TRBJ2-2,CASNQQGTGELFF,TGTGCCAGCAACCAACAAGGAACCGGGGAGCTGTTTTTT
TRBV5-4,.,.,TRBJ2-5,CASSSQETQYF,TGTGCCAGCAGCTCCCAAGAGACCCAGTACTTC
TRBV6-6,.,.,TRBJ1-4,CASSYRDTNEKLFF,TGTGCCAGCAGCTACAGGGACACTAATGAAAAACTGTTTTTT
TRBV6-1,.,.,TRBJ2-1,CASSELGSYNEQFF,TGTGCCAGCAGTGAGCTGGGCTCCTACAATGAGCAGTTCTTC
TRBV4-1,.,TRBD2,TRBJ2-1,CASRTSVRSYNEQFF,TGCGCCAGCAGGACTAGCGTCCGCAGTTACAATGAGCAGTTCTTC
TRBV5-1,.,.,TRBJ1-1,CASSFLGRNTEAFF,TGCGCCAGCAGCTTTTTGGGGAGGAACACTGAAGCTTTCTTT
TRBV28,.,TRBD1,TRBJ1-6,CASSLGAGGSYNSPLHF,TGTGCCAGCAGTTTAGGGGCAGGGGGATCCTATAATTCACCCCTCCACTTT